This TCR beta chain comes out of a study of yellow fever vaccine responses in identical twins. Broader study findings: Among the twins, the vaccine T cell response reportedly seemed partly convergent and partly personalized.

On this clonotype itself: The target antigen is unknown.

TCRdb used MiXCR to reprocess the RT-PCR reads, holding one entry per CDR3 protein. There are about 16,000 distinct CDR3 sequences in the sample; roughly four fifths occur only once, and about 1.8% lies in the top ten. The specimen was T cells from blood (PBMCs), unsorted or a sorted subset (not recorded which), collected before or after yellow fever vaccination (not recorded which). This clonotype was sampled from a young woman who received the yellow fever vaccine.

The CDR3 region is CASSLASGLNEQYF. The CDR3 nucleotides read TGTGCCAGCAGCTTAGCCTCGGGACTTAACGAGCAGTACTTC. This rearrangement joins TRBV11-3 to TRBJ2-7; TRBD2 might be the D (6 bases). The CDR3 covers 14 residues. Deletions cut 1 base from V and 5 bases from J, with 12 bases between. CDR1 SGHNT and CDR2 YENEEA come from the germline V gene.